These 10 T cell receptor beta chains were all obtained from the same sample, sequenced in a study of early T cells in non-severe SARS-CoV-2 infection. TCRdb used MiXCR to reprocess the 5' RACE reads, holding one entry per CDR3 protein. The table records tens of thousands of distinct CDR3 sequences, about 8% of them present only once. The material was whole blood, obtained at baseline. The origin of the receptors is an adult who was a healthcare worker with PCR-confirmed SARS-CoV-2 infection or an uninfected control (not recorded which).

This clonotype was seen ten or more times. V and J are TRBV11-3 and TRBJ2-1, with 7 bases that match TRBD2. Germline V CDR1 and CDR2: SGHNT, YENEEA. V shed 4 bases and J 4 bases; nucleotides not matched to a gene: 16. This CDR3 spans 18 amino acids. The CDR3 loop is CASSSIRRGTTHYNEQFF. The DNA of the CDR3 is TGTGCCAGCAGCTCCATTCGGCGGGGGACCACGCATTACAATGAGCAGTTCTTC.

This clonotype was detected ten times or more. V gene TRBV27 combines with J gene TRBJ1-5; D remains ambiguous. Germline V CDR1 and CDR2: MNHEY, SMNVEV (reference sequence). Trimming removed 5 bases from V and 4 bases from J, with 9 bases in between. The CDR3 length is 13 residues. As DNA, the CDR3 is TGTGCCAGCAGTCTAGCACCTAATCAGCCCCAGCATTTT. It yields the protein CASSLAPNQPQHF.

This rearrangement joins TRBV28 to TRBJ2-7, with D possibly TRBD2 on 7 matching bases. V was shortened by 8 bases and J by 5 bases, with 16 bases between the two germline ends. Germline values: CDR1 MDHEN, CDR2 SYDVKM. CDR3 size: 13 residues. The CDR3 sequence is CASLGGAPHEQYF. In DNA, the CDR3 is TGTGCCAGCCTGGGGGGGGCGCCTCACGAGCAGTACTTC.

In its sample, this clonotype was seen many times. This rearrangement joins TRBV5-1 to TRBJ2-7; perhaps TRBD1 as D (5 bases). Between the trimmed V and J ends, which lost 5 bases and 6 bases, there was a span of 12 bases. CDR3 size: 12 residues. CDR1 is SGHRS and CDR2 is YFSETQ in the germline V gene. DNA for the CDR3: TGCGCCAGCAGTACAGGTTCGTTCGAGCAGTACTTC. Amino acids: CASSTGSFEQYF.

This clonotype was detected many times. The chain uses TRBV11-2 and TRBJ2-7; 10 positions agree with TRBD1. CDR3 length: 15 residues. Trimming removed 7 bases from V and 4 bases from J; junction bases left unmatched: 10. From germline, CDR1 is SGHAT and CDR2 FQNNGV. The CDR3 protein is CASTEGQGSWYEQYF. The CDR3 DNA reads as TGTGCCAGCACCGAGGGACAGGGGAGTTGGTACGAGCAGTACTTC.

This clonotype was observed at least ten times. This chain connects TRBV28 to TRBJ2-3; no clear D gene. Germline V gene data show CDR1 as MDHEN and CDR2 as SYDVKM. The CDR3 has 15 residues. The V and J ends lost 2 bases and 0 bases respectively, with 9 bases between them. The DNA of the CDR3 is TGTGCCAGCAGTTTACGGCTAGAAAGCACAGATACGCAGTATTTT. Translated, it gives CASSLRLESTDTQYF.

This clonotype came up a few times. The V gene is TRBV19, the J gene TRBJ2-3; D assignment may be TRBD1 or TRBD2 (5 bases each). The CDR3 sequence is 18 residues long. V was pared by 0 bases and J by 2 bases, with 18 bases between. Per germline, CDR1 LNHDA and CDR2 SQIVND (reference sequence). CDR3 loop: CASSIETPSEGNTDTQYF. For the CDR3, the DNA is TGTGCCAGTAGTATAGAAACCCCCAGCGAGGGGAACACAGATACGCAGTATTTT.

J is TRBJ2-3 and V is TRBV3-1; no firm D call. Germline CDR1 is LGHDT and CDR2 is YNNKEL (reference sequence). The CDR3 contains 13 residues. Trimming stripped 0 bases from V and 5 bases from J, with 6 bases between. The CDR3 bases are TGTGCCAGCAGCCAAGATTTTCTAGATACGCAGTATTTT. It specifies CASSQDFLDTQYF.

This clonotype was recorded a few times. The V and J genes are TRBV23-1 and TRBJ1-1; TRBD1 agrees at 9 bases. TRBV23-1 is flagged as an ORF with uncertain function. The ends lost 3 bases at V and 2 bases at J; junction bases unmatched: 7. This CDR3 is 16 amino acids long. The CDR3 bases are TGCGCCAGCAGTCAGTGGACAGGGGATAGAAACACTGAAGCTTTCTTT. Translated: CASSQWTGDRNTEAFF.

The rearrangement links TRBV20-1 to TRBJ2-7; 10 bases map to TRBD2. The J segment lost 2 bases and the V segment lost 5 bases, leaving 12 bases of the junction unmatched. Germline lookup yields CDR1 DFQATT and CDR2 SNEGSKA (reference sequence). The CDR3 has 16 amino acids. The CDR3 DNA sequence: TGCAGTGCTCGCCCCGACCGACTAGCGGGCCCCTACGAGCAGTACTTC. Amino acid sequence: CSARPDRLAGPYEQYF.